The 5 T cell receptor beta chains given below trace back to one sample, sequenced in a study of T cells of healthy individuals. TCRdb called the 5' RACE reads again in MiXCR, with one record for every CDR3 protein. The data show about 96,000 distinct CDR3 sequences, 17% seen once. These receptor sequences come from a human donor in good health.

This clonotype came up a few times. The V gene is TRBV10-3, the J gene TRBJ2-3; D uncertain. Germline assignment: CDR1 ENHRY and CDR2 SYGVKD. V dropped 0 bases and J dropped 2 bases, with 15 bases sitting between them. The CDR3 totals 17 residues. The CDR3 DNA follows: TGTGCCATCAGTGAGTCCCGGATCCTAGGCAACACAGATACGCAGTATTTT. This codes for CAISESRILGNTDTQYF.

V usage is TRBV5-1 and J usage is TRBJ2-5; 10 bases map to TRBD2. The J segment lost 5 bases and the V segment lost 4 bases, leaving 11 bases of the junction unmatched. Germline V gene data show CDR1 as SGHRS and CDR2 as YFSETQ. The CDR3 sequence is 16 residues long. The CDR3 coding sequence is TGCGCCAGCAGCAGAACAGTAGCGGGAGGATGGGAGACCCAGTACTTC. Protein product: CASSRTVAGGWETQYF.

A word on this clonotype: This may be a read error: a much more frequent sequence differs by one nucleotide. The chain couples TRBV6-2 or TRBV6-3 to TRBJ2-1, with 9 positions matching TRBD1. Germline-derived CDR1 and CDR2 are MNHEY and SVGEGT. The V segment lost 6 bases and the J segment 8 bases; nucleotides outside the gene matches: 14. The CDR3 runs 16 residues. The CDR3 spells CASSRDRGDWYDEQFF. In DNA form, the CDR3 reads TGTGCCAGCAGCCGAGACAGGGGGGATTGGTACGATGAGCAGTTCTTC.

The rearrangement uses TRBV4-3 and TRBJ1-1; no reliable D call. Trimming pared 1 base from V and 3 bases from J, leaving 15 bases between. Per the germline V gene, CDR1 is LGHNA and CDR2 is YSLEER. The CDR3 spans 16 residues. CDR3 amino acids: CASSQGLGRLDTEAFF. CDR3 DNA sequence: TGCGCCAGCAGCCAAGGTTTAGGCCGACTCGACACTGAAGCTTTCTTT.

This clonotype has only a few counts. The chain combines TRBV4-1 with TRBJ2-7, with D tentatively TRBD1 or TRBD2 (5 bases each). The V and J ends lost 0 bases and 3 bases respectively, with 15 bases between them. Germline V gives CDR1 MGHRA, CDR2 YSYEKL. The CDR3 length is 16 residues. This CDR3 is CASSQDLAGTIYEQYF. The CDR3 nucleotides read TGCGCCAGCAGCCAAGATCTTGCAGGGACCATCTACGAGCAGTACTTC.